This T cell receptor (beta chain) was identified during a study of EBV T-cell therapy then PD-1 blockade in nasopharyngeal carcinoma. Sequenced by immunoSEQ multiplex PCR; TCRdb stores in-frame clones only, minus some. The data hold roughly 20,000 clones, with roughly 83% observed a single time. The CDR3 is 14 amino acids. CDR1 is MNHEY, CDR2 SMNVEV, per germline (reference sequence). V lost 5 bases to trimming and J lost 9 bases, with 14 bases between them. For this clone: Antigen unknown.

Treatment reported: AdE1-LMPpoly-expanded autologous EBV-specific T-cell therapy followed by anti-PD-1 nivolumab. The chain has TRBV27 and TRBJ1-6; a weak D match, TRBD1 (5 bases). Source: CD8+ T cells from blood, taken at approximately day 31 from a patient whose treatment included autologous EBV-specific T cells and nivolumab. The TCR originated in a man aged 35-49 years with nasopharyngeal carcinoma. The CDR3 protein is CASSDQGTRSPLHF. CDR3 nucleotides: TGTGCCAGCAGTGACCAGGGAACGCGTTCACCCCTCCACTTT.